This TCR beta chain is from a study of CD4 T cells in relation to SARS-CoV-2 and coronaviruses. Cryopreserved PBMCs were CD4-enriched, then split into naive and memory cells. J lost 3 bases, V lost 0 bases, and 2 bases had no gene match. The CDR3 consists of 14 residues. The germline CDR1 and CDR2 sequences are SGDLS and YYNGEE. The method was immunoSEQ multiplex PCR; TCRdb's version includes in-frame clones alone and lacks a portion of them. Of approximately 60,000 clones listed, around 90% are singletons. The sample was naive CD4+ T cells from PBMCs. Subset meaning: naive CD4+ T cells isolated by negative enrichment. This TCR came from an adult with COVID-19. The rearrangement links TRBV9 to TRBJ2-7; 8 nucleotides line up with TRBD2. Here the CDR3 reads CASSVGLAGYEQYF. CDR3 in DNA: TGTGCCAGCAGCGTAGGGCTAGCGGGCTACGAGCAGTACTTC. Drawing the rest from reference TRBV9 and TRBJ2-7, the complete variable domain is DSGVTQTPKHLITATGQRVTLRCSPRSGDLSVYWYQQSLDQGLQFLIQYYNGEERAKGNILERFSAQQFPDLHSELNLSSLELGDSALYFCASSVGLAGYEQYFGPGTRLTVT.